Given below is one T cell receptor beta chain in context. The CDR3 runs 14 residues. The V end was cut by 0 bases, the J end by 4 bases, with 9 bases between. Per the germline V gene, CDR1 is MNHEY and CDR2 is SVGAGI. This sample was included in a study of T cell responses to AZD1222 COVID-19 vaccine. Here immunoSEQ multiplex PCR was the method, and the copy in TCRdb shows in-frame clones only, minus some. The repertoire holds 95,000 to 130,000 clones, roughly nine tenths seen once, with 7.5% in the top ten. This rearrangement joins TRBV6-5 to TRBJ1-1; D gene uncertain. The source is an adult in good health. Sample: peripheral blood, taken on day 0 of AZD1222 vaccination. Here the CDR3 DNA reads TGTGCCAGCAGTTACTCCAAGGGTCGCACTGAAGCTTTCTTT. It encodes CASSYSKGRTEAFF.